A single sample is the source of the 10 T cell receptor beta chains below, sequenced in a study of long-term antiretroviral therapy in people with HIV. Version v3.0 of the immunoSEQ assay was performed at survey level. This table comes from immunoSEQ multiplex PCR, and its TCRdb copy is limited to in-frame clones, with some not included. Of tens of thousands of clones in the sample, 82% were seen once. Sample: unsorted PBMCs, taken 0.3 years after starting antiretroviral therapy. The receptors were sampled from a man younger than 35 with HIV.

This chain links TRBV7-3 with TRBJ2-1, with TRBD2 matching over 13 bases. V shed 5 bases and J 1 base; nucleotides not matched to a gene: 2. Germline V gives CDR1 SGHTA, CDR2 FQGTGA. The CDR3 totals 16 residues. Written as DNA, the CDR3 is TGTGCCAGCAGCCGGACTAGCGGGGGTTCCTACAATGAGCAGTTCTTC. Amino acids: CASSRTSGGSYNEQFF.

The rearrangement uses TRBV2 and TRBJ2-3; D perhaps matches TRBD2 (6 bases). The V end was cut by 3 bases, the J end by 0 bases, with 13 bases between. There are 16 residues in the CDR3. CDR1 and CDR2 from the germline V gene are SNHLY and FYNNEI. The CDR3 sequence: CASSDGASESTDTQYF. As DNA, the CDR3 is TGTGCCAGCAGTGATGGGGCTAGCGAGAGCACAGATACGCAGTATTTT.

The chain uses TRBV11-3 and TRBJ1-5, with D hard to call. From germline, CDR1 is SGHNT and CDR2 YENEEA. Trimming took 2 bases from V and 1 from J, leaving 15 bases between them. This CDR3 contains 17 residues. The CDR3 region has the DNA TGTGCCAGCAGCTTAATCTGGCCGGGGAGGAGCAATCAGCCCCAGCATTTT. Amino acid sequence: CASSLIWPGRSNQPQHF.

V gene TRBV23-1 combines with J gene TRBJ2-7; D possibly corresponds to TRBD2 (5 bases). TRBV23-1 counts as an open reading frame of uncertain function. Trimming removed 0 bases from V and 4 bases from J, with 31 bases in between. The CDR3 contains 21 residues. The CDR3 DNA reads TGCGCCAGCAGTCAATCTCCCCTCGTCTTGCGGGCGGGTATCGTTCAATACGAGCAGTACTTC. It is translated as CASSQSPLVLRAGIVQYEQYF.

The V call is TRBV5-4, the J call TRBJ1-3; the D gene is possibly TRBD1 (6 bases). This CDR3 region has 15 residues. Germline V gives CDR1 SGHNT, CDR2 YYREEE (reference sequence). Trimming pared 4 bases from V and 0 bases from J, leaving 11 bases between. DNA for the CDR3: TGTGCCAGCAGCGCCGACAGGATCTCTGGAAACACCATATATTTT. Amino acids: CASSADRISGNTIYF. The whole variable domain, filled in from reference TRBV5-4 and TRBJ1-3, reads ETGVTQSPTHLIKTRGQQVTLRCSSQSGHNTVSWYQQALGQGPQFIFQYYREEENGRGNFPPRFSGLQFPNYSSELNVNALELDDSALYLCASSADRISGNTIYFGEGSWLTVV.

V usage is TRBV29-1 and J usage is TRBJ1-4, with D possibly matching TRBD1 (6 bases). CDR3 size: 13 residues. The germline CDR1 and CDR2 sequences are SQVTM and ANQGSEA. V was clipped by 7 bases and J by 2 bases, with 11 bases between them. The CDR3 DNA sequence: TGCAGCGCACAGGGTCGGACTAATGAAAAACTGTTTTTT. It codes for CSAQGRTNEKLFF.

CDR3 protein: CASRKLAGGNYEQYF. Here the CDR3 DNA reads TGTGCCAGCAGAAAACTAGCGGGGGGTAACTACGAGCAGTACTTC. The chain links TRBV2 to TRBJ2-7; 12 bases align to TRBD2. The germline V gene has CDR1 SNHLY and CDR2 FYNNEI. This CDR3 is built from 15 residues. Unmatched junction bases numbered 6, after V lost 6 bases and J lost 3 bases. Full variable domain (outside the CDR3, taken from reference TRBV2 and TRBJ2-7): EPEVTQTPSHQVTQMGQEVILRCVPISNHLYFYWYRQILGQKVEFLVSFYNNEISEKSEIFDDQFSVERPDGSNFTLKIRSTKLEDSAMYFCASRKLAGGNYEQYFGPGTRLTVT.

This clone was observed a single time. The genes are TRBV7-9 and TRBJ2-1, with 7 bases aligning to TRBD2. V lost 3 bases, J lost 6 bases, and 2 bases stayed unmatched. This CDR3 has 13 amino acids. Germline loops: CDR1 SEHNR, CDR2 FQNEAQ (reference sequence). CDR3 amino acids: CASSFRTSNEQFF. The CDR3 DNA reads TGTGCCAGCAGCTTCCGGACTAGCAATGAGCAGTTCTTC.

Only a few counts were recorded for this clone. The chain uses TRBV6-1 and TRBJ1-1, with 8 nucleotides matching TRBD1. The germline V gene has CDR1 MNHNS and CDR2 SASEGT. Unmatched junction bases numbered 5, after V lost 1 base and J lost 10 bases. The CDR3 is 13 amino acids. The CDR3 DNA reads as TGTGCCAGCAGTGAAGGGACAGGGAGCGGAGCTTTCTTT. This encodes CASSEGTGSGAFF.

V usage is TRBV5-4 and J usage is TRBJ2-5; a weak D match, TRBD2 (5 bases). The CDR3 length is 15 residues. The germline V gene has CDR1 SGHNT and CDR2 YYREEE (reference sequence). V lost 0 bases, J lost 5 bases, and 14 bases lay in between. The CDR3 bases are TGTGCCAGCAGCTTGGGTACGGGGTCCTGGGAGACCCAGTACTTC. It specifies CASSLGTGSWETQYF.